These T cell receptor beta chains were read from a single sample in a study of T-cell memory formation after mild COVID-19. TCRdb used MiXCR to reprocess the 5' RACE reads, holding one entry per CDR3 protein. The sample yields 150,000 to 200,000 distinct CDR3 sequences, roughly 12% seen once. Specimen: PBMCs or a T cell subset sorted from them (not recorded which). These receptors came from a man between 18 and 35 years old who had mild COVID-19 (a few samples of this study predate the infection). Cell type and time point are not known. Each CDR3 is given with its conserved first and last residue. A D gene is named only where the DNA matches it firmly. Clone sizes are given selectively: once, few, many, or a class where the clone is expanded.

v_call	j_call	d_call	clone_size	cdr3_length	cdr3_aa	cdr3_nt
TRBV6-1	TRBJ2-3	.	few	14	CASIKGGNQDTQYF	TGTGCCAGCATCAAGGGCGGAAACCAAGATACGCAGTATTTT
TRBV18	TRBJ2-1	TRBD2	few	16	CASSPLGLAGRNEQFF	TGTGCCAGCTCACCACTAGGACTAGCGGGGAGGAATGAGCAGTTCTTC
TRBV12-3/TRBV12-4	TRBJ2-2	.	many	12	CASNQNTGELFF	TGTGCCAGCAATCAAAACACCGGGGAGCTGTTTTTT
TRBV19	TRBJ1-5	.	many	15	CASSAGQNSNQPQHF	TGTGCCAGTAGTGCCGGACAGAATAGCAATCAGCCCCAGCATTTT
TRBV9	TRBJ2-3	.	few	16	CASSDIPGGVGDTQYF	TGTGCCAGCAGCGATATTCCCGGAGGGGTAGGAGATACGCAGTATTTT
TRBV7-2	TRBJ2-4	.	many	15	CASSYQPLAKNIQYF	TGTGCCAGCAGTTACCAGCCCTTAGCCAAAAACATTCAGTACTTC
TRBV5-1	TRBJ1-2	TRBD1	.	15	CASGTGTGGAWGYTF	TGCGCCAGCGGCACCGGGACAGGGGGCGCATGGGGCTACACCTTC
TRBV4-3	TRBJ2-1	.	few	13	CASSQDWRNEQFF	TGCGCCAGCAGCCAAGATTGGCGGAATGAGCAGTTCTTC
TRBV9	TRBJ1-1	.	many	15	CASRKIGGVNTEAFF	TGTGCCAGCAGGAAAATCGGGGGGGTGAACACTGAAGCTTTCTTT
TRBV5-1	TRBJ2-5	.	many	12	CASSLAGGTQYF	TGCGCCAGCAGCTTGGCCGGAGGAACCCAGTACTTC
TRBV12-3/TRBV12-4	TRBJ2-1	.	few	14	CASSFDVKGNEQFF	TGTGCCAGCAGTTTTGATGTTAAGGGGAATGAGCAGTTCTTC
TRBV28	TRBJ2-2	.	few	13	CAFGTPNTGELFF	TGTGCCTTCGGGACACCGAACACCGGGGAGCTGTTTTTT
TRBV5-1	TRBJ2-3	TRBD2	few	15	CASKTSGGAGDTQYF	TGCGCCAGTAAGACTAGCGGGGGGGCTGGAGATACGCAGTATTTT
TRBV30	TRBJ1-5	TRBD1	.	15	CAWSVGTGGNEPQHF	TGTGCCTGGAGTGTTGGGACAGGGGGAAATGAGCCCCAGCATTTT
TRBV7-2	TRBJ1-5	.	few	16	CASSSLAAGGTGPQHF	TGTGCCAGCAGCTCCCTTGCTGCGGGGGGAACTGGGCCCCAGCATTTT
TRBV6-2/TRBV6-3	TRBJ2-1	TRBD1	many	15	CASRGGTGGRNEQFF	TGTGCCAGCAGGGGTGGGACAGGGGGACGGAATGAGCAGTTCTTC
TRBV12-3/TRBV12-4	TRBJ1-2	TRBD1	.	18	CASTDMVISGTGKYGYTF	TGTGCCAGCACCGACATGGTCATAAGCGGGACAGGGAAGTATGGCTACACCTTC
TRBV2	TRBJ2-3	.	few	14	CASSEVYGTDTQYF	TGTGCCAGCAGTGAAGTGTACGGCACAGATACGCAGTATTTT
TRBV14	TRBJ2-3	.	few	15	CASSQAGEWGDTQYF	TGTGCCAGCAGCCAAGCGGGGGAGTGGGGTGATACGCAGTATTTT
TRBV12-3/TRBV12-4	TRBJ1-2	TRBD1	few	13	CASNRLTGAGYTF	TGTGCCAGCAACAGACTAACAGGGGCTGGCTACACCTTC
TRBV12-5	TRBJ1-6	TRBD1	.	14	CASGTGDDNSPLHF	TGTGCTAGTGGAACAGGGGATGATAATTCACCCCTCCACTTT
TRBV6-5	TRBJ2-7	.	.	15	CASSPLVGQPYEQYF	TGTGCCAGCAGTCCCTTGGTGGGACAACCTTACGAGCAGTACTTC
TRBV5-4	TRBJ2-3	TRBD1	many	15	CASSLDRGLTDTQYF	TGTGCCAGCAGCTTGGACAGGGGCCTCACAGATACGCAGTATTTT
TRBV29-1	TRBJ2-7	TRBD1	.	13	CSPRDRESYEQYF	TGCAGCCCACGGGACAGGGAGTCCTACGAGCAGTACTTC
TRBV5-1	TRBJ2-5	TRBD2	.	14	CASTGLAGVETQYF	TGCGCCAGCACCGGACTAGCGGGGGTGGAGACCCAGTACTTC
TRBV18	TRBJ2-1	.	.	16	CASSPRLTQGYNEQFF	TGTGCCAGCTCACCTCGACTGACTCAGGGGTACAATGAGCAGTTCTTC
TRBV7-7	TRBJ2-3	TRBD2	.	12	CASSPGGGTQYF	TGTGCTAGCAGCCCGGGGGGAGGTACGCAGTATTTT
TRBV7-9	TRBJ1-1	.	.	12	CASSPRRNEAFF	TGTGCCAGCAGCCCCCGCCGGAATGAAGCTTTCTTT
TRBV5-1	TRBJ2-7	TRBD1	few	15	CASSSTPGQGAEQYF	TGCGCCAGCAGCTCCACTCCGGGACAGGGGGCCGAGCAGTACTTC
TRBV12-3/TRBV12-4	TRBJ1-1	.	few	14	CASSLAGRMAEAFF	TGTGCCAGCAGTTTAGCTGGAAGGATGGCTGAAGCTTTCTTT
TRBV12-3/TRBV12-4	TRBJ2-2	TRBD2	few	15	CASSFLRGVQGELFF	TGTGCCAGCAGTTTTTTGCGGGGGGTCCAAGGGGAGCTGTTTTTT
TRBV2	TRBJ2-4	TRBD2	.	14	CASASGGPKNIQYF	TGTGCCAGCGCTAGCGGGGGGCCCAAAAACATTCAGTACTTC
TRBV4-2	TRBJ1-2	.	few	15	CASRPSGTAARGYTF	TGTGCCAGCAGACCCAGCGGGACGGCGGCTCGAGGCTACACCTTC
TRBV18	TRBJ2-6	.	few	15	CASSPTVSGANVLTF	TGTGCCAGCTCACCGACAGTCTCTGGGGCCAACGTCCTGACTTTC
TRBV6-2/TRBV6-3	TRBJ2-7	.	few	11	CASSRAYEQYF	TGTGCCAGCAGCAGAGCCTACGAGCAGTACTTC
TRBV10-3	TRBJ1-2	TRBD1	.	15	CAISSPGTGDYGYTF	TGTGCCATCAGTTCACCCGGGACAGGGGACTATGGCTACACCTTC
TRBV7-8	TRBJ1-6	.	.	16	CASSYRESSYNSPLHF	TGTGCCAGCAGTTACAGGGAGAGCTCCTATAATTCACCCCTCCACTTT
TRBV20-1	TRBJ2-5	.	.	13	CSASQVYQETQYF	TGCAGTGCTAGCCAGGTGTACCAAGAGACCCAGTACTTC
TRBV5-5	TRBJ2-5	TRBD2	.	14	CASSSLAGLETQYF	TGTGCCAGCAGCTCCCTAGCGGGGTTGGAGACCCAGTACTTC
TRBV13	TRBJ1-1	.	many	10	CASSLGDAFF	TGTGCCAGCAGCTTGGGGGATGCTTTCTTT
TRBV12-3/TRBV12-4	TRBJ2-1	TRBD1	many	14	CASSSAGTAHEQFF	TGTGCCAGCAGTTCCGCCGGGACAGCCCATGAGCAGTTCTTC
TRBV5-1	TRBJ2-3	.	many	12	CASSAEGDTQYF	TGCGCCAGCAGCGCGGAGGGCGATACGCAGTATTTT
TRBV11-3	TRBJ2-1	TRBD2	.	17	CASSAPGTSGGNNEQFF	TGTGCCAGCAGCGCCCCCGGGACTAGCGGGGGTAACAATGAGCAGTTCTTC
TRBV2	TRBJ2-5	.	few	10	CASKEETQYF	TGTGCCAGCAAGGAAGAGACCCAGTACTTC
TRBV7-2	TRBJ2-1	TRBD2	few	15	CASSLSWLAGPEQFF	TGTGCCAGCAGCCTAAGTTGGCTAGCGGGACCAGAGCAGTTCTTC
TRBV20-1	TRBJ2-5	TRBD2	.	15	CSANSGGTYQETQYF	TGCAGTGCTAATAGCGGGGGGACCTACCAAGAGACCCAGTACTTC
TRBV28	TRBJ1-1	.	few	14	CASCRGASNTEAFF	TGTGCCAGCTGTCGGGGGGCTTCGAACACTGAAGCTTTCTTT
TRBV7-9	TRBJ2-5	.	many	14	CASRQPTGKETQYF	TGTGCCAGCAGACAACCGACTGGAAAAGAGACCCAGTACTTC
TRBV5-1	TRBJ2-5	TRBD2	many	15	CASRPVSGPQETQYF	TGCGCCAGCAGGCCGGTTAGCGGGCCCCAAGAGACCCAGTACTTC
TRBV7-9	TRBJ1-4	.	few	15	CASSLYREGNEKLFF	TGTGCCAGCAGCTTATACCGGGAGGGTAATGAAAAACTGTTTTTT
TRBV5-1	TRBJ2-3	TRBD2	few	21	CASSLAGTSGGTTTSTDTQYF	TGCGCCAGCAGCTTGGCCGGGACTAGCGGGGGGACTACCACTAGCACAGATACGCAGTATTTT
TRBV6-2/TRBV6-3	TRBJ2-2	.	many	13	CASRAQNTGELFF	TGTGCCAGCAGAGCCCAAAACACCGGGGAGCTGTTTTTT
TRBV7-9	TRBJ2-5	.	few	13	CASSRLAMETQYF	TGTGCCAGCAGCCGGTTGGCGATGGAGACCCAGTACTTC
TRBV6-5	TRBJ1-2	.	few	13	CASSYQGWDGYTF	TGTGCCAGCAGTTACCAGGGATGGGATGGCTACACCTTC
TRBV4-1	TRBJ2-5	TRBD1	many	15	CASSQEGTGGGTQYF	TGCGCCAGCAGCCAAGAGGGGACAGGGGGGGGGACCCAGTACTTC
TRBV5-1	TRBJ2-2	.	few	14	CASSGQPNTGELFF	TGCGCCAGCAGCGGACAGCCGAACACCGGGGAGCTGTTTTTT
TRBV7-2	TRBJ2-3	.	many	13	CASSLGGSDTQYF	TGTGCCAGCAGCTTAGGAGGCTCAGATACGCAGTATTTT